These T cell receptor beta chains were read from a single sample in a study of T cells in Graves' hyperthyroidism and ophthalmopathy. MiXCR, run by TCRdb on the multiplex PCR reads, gives a single entry per CDR3 protein. The sample includes under 800,000 distinct CDR3 sequences, 12% to 15% of them seen just once. The sample comprised blood. The receptors stem from a woman aged 18-30 years with Graves' hyperthyroidism. The CDR3 runs from the conserved cysteine through the conserved F or W. Each record gives: V gene, D gene, J gene, clone size, CDR3 DNA, CDR3 protein. The D gene is left open where the match is weak. The size entry is marked missing in some rows and otherwise reads once, few, many or a size class.

>TRBV18|-|TRBJ2-5|many
TGTGCCAGCTCACCCTCCTTGGGGGACCTACAAGAGACCCAGTACTTC
CASSPSLGDLQETQYF
>TRBV30|-|TRBJ2-7|many
TGTGCCTGGAGTGAAACTAGTTACTACGAGCAGTACTTC
CAWSETSYYEQYF
>TRBV6-1|TRBD1|TRBJ2-2|many
TGTGCCAGCAGTTCAGACAGGGGGCCCACCGGGGAGCTGTTTTTT
CASSSDRGPTGELFF
>TRBV20-1|TRBD1|TRBJ1-5|-
TGCAGTGCCTCTCGACAGGGGTGGAATCAGCCCCAGCATTTT
CSASRQGWNQPQHF
>TRBV20-1|-|TRBJ1-1|many
TGCAGTGCTAGAGCGGGGCCTAATCGGAACACTGAAGCTTTCTTT
CSARAGPNRNTEAFF
>TRBV24-1|TRBD2|TRBJ2-1|-
TGTGCCACCAGTGATCCCGGGACTAGCGGGAGGGCGGGGCAGTTCTTC
CATSDPGTSGRAGQFF
>TRBV4-1|-|TRBJ2-1|-
TGCGCCAGCAGCCCCCAATCGGCGGCTGGCAATGAGCAGTTCTTC
CASSPQSAAGNEQFF
>TRBV20-1|TRBD1|TRBJ2-2|few
TGCAGTGCTGTTTCCCCTAATACGGGACAGGGCCACACCGGGGAGCTGTTTTTT
CSAVSPNTGQGHTGELFF
>TRBV2|-|TRBJ2-3|many
TGTGCCAGCACCTGGGGCCATAGAGACACAGATACGCAGTATTTT
CASTWGHRDTDTQYF
>TRBV24-1|-|TRBJ2-7|many
TGTGCCACCAGTGATTGGGGTGATGGGGCAGAGCAGTACTTC
CATSDWGDGAEQYF
>TRBV6-1|-|TRBJ2-2|many
TGTGCCACCCACAAAGGCGGATCGTCCGGGGAGCTGTTTTTT
CATHKGGSSGELFF
>TRBV11-2|-|TRBJ2-1|many
TGTGCCAGCAGCCCCGTGCTGGGCCAGTATGAGCAGTTCTTC
CASSPVLGQYEQFF
>TRBV12-3/TRBV12-4|-|TRBJ2-7|few
TGTGCCAGCAGCCCCAAATACGAGCAGTACTTC
CASSPKYEQYF
>TRBV12-3/TRBV12-4|-|TRBJ1-3|few
TGTGCCAGCAGTTTAAACCTCCCTGGAAACACCATATATTTT
CASSLNLPGNTIYF
>TRBV6-1|TRBD1|TRBJ1-4|many
TGTGCCAGCAGACCTCCGGGACAGAGTAGAAAAAAACTGTTTTTT
CASRPPGQSRKKLFF
>TRBV29-1|-|TRBJ1-1|-
TGCAGCGTTGAATCACAGCTGAACACTGAAGCTTTCTTT
CSVESQLNTEAFF
>TRBV7-3|-|TRBJ2-5|few
TGTGCCAGCAGCCCGGTGGGGGGGGGCGGGGTCGAGACCCAGTACTTC
CASSPVGGGGVETQYF
>TRBV7-9|TRBD2|TRBJ2-4|-
TGTGCCAGCAGCTTATTTGGGACTAGCGGGGGTGCCAAAAACATTCAGTACTTC
CASSLFGTSGGAKNIQYF
>TRBV19|-|TRBJ1-5|few
TGTGCCAGTAGTCCTACAAGTAGTGTAACGCCCCAGCATTTT
CASSPTSSVTPQHF
>TRBV20-1|TRBD2|TRBJ2-7|few
TGCAGTGCTGGACGGTCGGGAGGGGGTCCCTACGAGCAGTACTTC
CSAGRSGGGPYEQYF
>TRBV5-5|-|TRBJ1-1|few
TGTGCCAGCAGCTTTTCGCTAGGGGGTGGCACTGAAGCTCTCTTT
CASSFSLGGGTEALF
>TRBV6-6|TRBD2|TRBJ2-7|many
TGTGCCAGCAGTTACCTACCGACTAGCAGCTCCTACGAGCAGTACTTC
CASSYLPTSSSYEQYF
>TRBV30|TRBD1|TRBJ1-6|many
TGTGCCTGGAGTCCGGGACAGGGGTTATCACCCCTCCACTTT
CAWSPGQGLSPLHF